This TCR beta chain was captured by sequencing in a study of response to subunit inactivated influenza vaccine. Study-level results: Few additional T cells are recruited per seasonal influenza vaccination, authors suggested.

TCRdb reanalysed the RT-PCR reads using MiXCR and keeps one entry per CDR3 protein. Of around 790,000 distinct CDR3 sequences detected, approximately 22% appear once; the ten largest clones hold roughly 10%. Regarding this clonotype: The antigen is not known.

The receptor's source is a man between 45 and 60 years old who received an inactivated influenza vaccine. The sample in question was PBMCs from blood, obtained 4 to 6 days after vaccination.

CDR3 in DNA: TGTGCCAGCAGCTTAGAAAGGGAGGATACGCAGTATTTT. Its protein is CASSLEREDTQYF. This chain uses TRBV7-6 with TRBJ2-3, with D maybe TRBD2 (5 bases). There are 13 residues in the CDR3. Trimming removed 1 base at V and 6 bases at J, with 8 bases between. The germline V gene has CDR1 SGHVS and CDR2 FNYEAQ.